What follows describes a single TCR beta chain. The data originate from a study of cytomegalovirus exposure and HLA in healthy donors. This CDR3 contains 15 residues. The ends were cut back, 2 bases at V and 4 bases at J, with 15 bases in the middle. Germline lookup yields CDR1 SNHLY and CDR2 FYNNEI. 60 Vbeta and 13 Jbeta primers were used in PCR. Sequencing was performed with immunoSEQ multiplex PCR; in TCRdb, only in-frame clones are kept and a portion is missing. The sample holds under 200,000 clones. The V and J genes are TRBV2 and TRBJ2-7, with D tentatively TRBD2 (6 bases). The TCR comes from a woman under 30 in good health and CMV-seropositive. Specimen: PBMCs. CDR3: CASSESWGEHYEQYF. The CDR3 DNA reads TGTGCCAGCAGTGAAAGCTGGGGGGAGCATTACGAGCAGTACTTC.